These 30 T cell receptor beta chains were sequenced from one sample in a study of blood T cell repertoires in COVID-19. The assay was immunoSEQ multiplex PCR, and TCRdb's table has in-frame clones only and misses some. The table lists 400,000 to 450,000 clones, around nine tenths of them singletons. The source material was peripheral blood. The receptor set was obtained from a woman aged 40 to 55 with COVID-19, enrolled during active disease.

The V gene is TRBV13, the J gene TRBJ2-1, with 7 bases lining up with TRBD2. CDR3 size: 16 residues. V lost 5 bases to trimming and J lost 4 bases; unmatched junction nucleotides: 11. Germline assignment: CDR1 PRHDT and CDR2 FYEKMQ (reference sequence). This CDR3 reads CASSILSGRIYNEQFF. CDR3 DNA sequence: TGTGCCAGCAGCATCCTTAGCGGGCGGATATACAATGAGCAGTTCTTC.

This chain connects TRBV24-1 to TRBJ1-2, with D perhaps TRBD1 (5 bases). Germline CDR1 is KGHDR and CDR2 is SFDVKD. The CDR3 is 11 amino acids. The V gene lost 9 bases and the J gene lost 5 bases, with 9 bases spanning the gap. For the CDR3, the DNA is TGTGCCACCGGAGGGGCTTATGGCTACACCTTC. Amino acids: CATGGAYGYTF.

This CDR3 is CASSPRLLNSPLHF. CDR3 DNA: TGTGCCAGCAGCCCGCGACTGCTGAATTCACCCCTCCACTTT. The J gene is TRBJ1-6, the V gene TRBV7-2; no definite D call. CDR1 is SGHTA and CDR2 is FQGNSA in the germline V gene. This CDR3 has 14 amino acids. Deletions cut 5 bases from V and 7 bases from J, with 12 bases between.

The V gene is TRBV30, the J gene TRBJ1-6; unclear D gene. The CDR3 length is 16 residues. Trimming took 0 bases from V and 7 from J, leaving 16 bases between them. Germline-derived CDR1 and CDR2 are GTSNPN and SVGIG (reference sequence). The CDR3 loop reads CAWSVRGRSSNSPLHF. The DNA of the CDR3 is TGTGCCTGGAGTGTACGTGGGAGAAGTAGCAATTCACCCCTCCACTTT. Full variable domain (rest looked up from reference TRBV30 and TRBJ1-6): SQTIHQWPATLVQPVGSPLSLECTVEGTSNPNLYWYRQAAGRGLQLLFYSVGIGQISSEVPQNLSASRPQDRQFILSSKKLLLSDSGFYLCAWSVRGRSSNSPLHFGNGTRLTVT.

This clone was seen repeatedly, ten times or more. The chain joins TRBV6-2 or TRBV6-3 to TRBJ1-5; TRBD1 aligns across 7 bases. CDR3 length equals 17 residues. Germline values: CDR1 MNHEY, CDR2 SVGEGT. V lost 6 bases and J lost 4; bases outside the gene matches: 15. The DNA of the CDR3 is TGTGCCAGCAGCCCAGATCTGACAGGGTTCGGGAATCAGCCCCAGCATTTT. This sequence encodes CASSPDLTGFGNQPQHF.

The rearrangement links TRBV4-3 to TRBJ1-4; 10 nucleotides match TRBD1. Germline V gene lookup returns CDR1 LGHNA and CDR2 YSLEER. With V trimmed by 3 bases and J by 8 bases, 9 bases remained unmatched. This CDR3 is 16 amino acids long. CDR3: CASSQVTGTGDEKLFF. CDR3 in DNA: TGCGCCAGCAGCCAGGTGACCGGGACAGGGGACGAAAAACTGTTTTTT.

The genes are TRBV19 and TRBJ1-2; TRBD1 matches 9 bases. Germline V gene lookup returns CDR1 LNHDA and CDR2 SQIVND (reference sequence). The CDR3 extends over 14 amino acids. The V and J ends lost 1 base and 6 bases, in that order; junction bases with no gene match: 3. For the CDR3, the DNA is TGTGCCAGTAGTATAGGACAGGGGGGACATGGCTACACCTTC. This sequence encodes CASSIGQGGHGYTF.

The chain employs TRBV6-5 and TRBJ2-3; D is unresolved. Trimming cost V 0 bases and J 5 bases, with 15 bases left between them. The CDR3 runs 16 residues. CDR1 and CDR2 from the germline V gene are MNHEY and SVGAGI. CDR3 bases: TGTGCCAGCAGTTACTCGGCAATAGGAGTCAGAGATACGCAGTATTTT. Translating it yields CASSYSAIGVRDTQYF.

The chain uses TRBV11-2 and TRBJ2-7, with 8 bases matching TRBD2. Germline V CDR1 and CDR2: SGHAT, FQNNGV. The V gene end was trimmed by 1 base and the J gene end by 2 bases; junction bases not matched to a gene: 1. The CDR3 runs 14 residues. CDR3 amino acids: CASSLGGLAYEQYF. The DNA of the CDR3 is TGTGCCAGCAGCTTAGGGGGACTAGCCTACGAGCAGTACTTC.

The rearrangement joins TRBV30 to TRBJ2-1; possibly TRBD1 for D (7 bases). The CDR3 consists of 14 residues. V lost 4 bases, J lost 10 bases, and 20 bases lay in between. Germline CDR1 GTSNPN, CDR2 SVGIG (reference sequence). CDR3 in DNA: TGTGCCTGGACCAGGGGGGTTAGCCCCGACGAGCAGTTCTTC. It yields the protein CAWTRGVSPDEQFF.

This chain links TRBV7-8 with TRBJ1-2, with TRBD1 as a possible D gene (5 bases). The CDR3 has 16 residues. Germline V lookup: CDR1 SGHVS, CDR2 FQNEAQ. Trimming shortened V by 1 base and J by 6 bases, and 18 bases separated the two germline ends. CDR3 amino acids: CASSLVGWPGRDGYTF. CDR3 in DNA: TGTGCCAGCAGCTTAGTAGGGTGGCCAGGGCGCGATGGCTACACCTTC.

V and J are TRBV11-2 and TRBJ1-1; the D is unclear. In germline, CDR1 is SGHAT, CDR2 FQNNGV. Trimming removed 1 base from V and 7 bases from J, with 13 bases in between. There are 14 residues in the CDR3. The CDR3 loop reads CASSLVHYGSEAFF. The CDR3 bases are TGTGCCAGCAGCTTAGTACACTATGGGAGTGAAGCTTTCTTT.

CDR3 protein: CASSFPGTGPNAEAFF. The DNA for the CDR3 is TGTGCCAGCAGCTTTCCCGGGACAGGGCCTAACGCTGAAGCTTTCTTT. This sequence joins TRBV7-9 and TRBJ1-1; 9 bases map to TRBD1. This CDR3 contains 16 residues. V lost 3 bases and J lost 6; bases outside the gene matches: 11. Germline V gives CDR1 SEHNR, CDR2 FQNEAQ (reference sequence).

The J gene is TRBJ2-7, the V gene TRBV15; 9 positions agree with TRBD2. The CDR3 has 17 amino acids. Germline CDR1 and CDR2: LNHNV and YYDKDF (reference sequence). Unmatched junction bases numbered 7, after V lost 0 bases and J lost 1 base. Here the CDR3 reads CATSRDHGLARSYEQYF. CDR3 nucleotide sequence: TGTGCCACCAGCAGAGACCATGGACTAGCGCGTTCCTACGAGCAGTACTTC.

This rearrangement joins TRBV5-4 to TRBJ1-1; D is ambiguous. The V gene lost 4 bases and the J gene lost 4 bases, with 17 bases spanning the gap. Germline CDR1 is SGHNT and CDR2 is YYREEE (reference sequence). The CDR3 covers 15 residues. The CDR3: CASSVGGASGTEAFF. Here the CDR3 DNA reads TGTGCCAGCAGCGTAGGAGGTGCCTCGGGCACTGAAGCTTTCTTT.

The chain carries TRBV19 and TRBJ1-2; D is undetermined. CDR3 length: 11 amino acids. CDR1 is LNHDA and CDR2 is SQIVND in the germline V gene (reference sequence). V was trimmed by 4 bases and J by 8 bases, leaving 8 bases between them. The CDR3 is CASSKTRGYTF. The CDR3 DNA sequence: TGTGCCAGTAGTAAAACCAGGGGCTACACCTTC.

The V and J genes are TRBV5-1 and TRBJ1-6, with D maybe TRBD1 (5 bases). The CDR3 spans 18 residues. The V gene's germline CDR1 is SGHRS and CDR2 YFSETQ. V lost 0 bases and J 3 bases, leaving 16 bases between the germline ends. CDR3 region: CASSLVGHRDDYNSPLHF. CDR3 DNA sequence: TGCGCCAGCAGCTTGGTAGGACACCGAGATGACTATAATTCACCCCTCCACTTT.

The rearrangement links TRBV4-3 to TRBJ1-2, with D perhaps TRBD1 (5 bases). Germline CDR1 is LGHNA and CDR2 is YSLEER. The CDR3 length is 15 residues. V was clipped by 0 bases and J by 2 bases, with 10 bases between them. CDR3 DNA sequence: TGCGCCAGCAGCCAAGATCAAGCAGGGAACTATGGCTACACCTTC. Protein sequence: CASSQDQAGNYGYTF.

In this sample, this clone turned up once. This chain joins TRBV19 and TRBJ2-5; D may be TRBD2 (7 bases). CDR3 size: 15 residues. V lost 3 bases and J lost 5, with 16 bases in between. CDR1 is LNHDA, CDR2 SQIVND, per germline (reference sequence). The chain's CDR3 is CASSMAGGLPETQYF. The CDR3 DNA is TGTGCCAGTAGTATGGCCGGGGGGCTCCCGGAGACCCAGTACTTC. Filled out from reference TRBV19 and TRBJ2-5, the complete variable domain reads DGGITQSPKYLFRKEGQNVTLSCEQNLNHDAMYWYRQDPGQGLRLIYYSQIVNDFQKGDIAEGYSVSREKKESFPLTVTSAQKNPTAFYLCASSMAGGLPETQYFGPGTRLLVL.

Concerning this clone: The same CDR3 also results from other DNA sequences found in this sample. The V call is TRBV7-9, the J call TRBJ1-5; 8 bases are shared with TRBD1. The V gene end was trimmed by 6 bases and the J gene end by 4 bases; junction bases not matched to a gene: 5. This CDR3 is 14 amino acids long. Germline loops: CDR1 SEHNR, CDR2 FQNEAQ (reference sequence). CDR3 in amino acids: CASSSTGGNQPQHF. The CDR3 DNA reads as TGTGCCAGCAGTTCAACAGGGGGAAATCAGCCCCAGCATTTT. Together with reference TRBV7-9 and TRBJ1-5, the CDR3 gives the full variable domain: DTGVSQNPRHKITKRGQNVTFRCDPISEHNRLYWYRQTLGQGPEFLTYFQNEAQLEKSRLLSDRFSAERPKGSFSTLEIQRTEQGDSAMYLCASSSTGGNQPQHFGDGTRLSIL.

This clone was observed a single time. The chain recombines TRBV7-2 with TRBJ1-2; tentative D call: TRBD1 (6 bases). The CDR3 runs 13 residues. The germline V gene has CDR1 SGHTA and CDR2 FQGNSA. V was shortened by 1 base and J by 8 bases, with 11 bases between the two germline ends. CDR3 amino acids: CASSLEGRGGYTF. DNA of the CDR3: TGTGCCAGCAGCTTAGAAGGCAGGGGCGGCTACACCTTC.

The gene calls are TRBV9 and TRBJ2-1; perhaps TRBD2 as D (5 bases). Trimming cost V 0 bases and J 0 bases, with 13 bases left between them. This CDR3 is built from 17 residues. Germline lookup yields CDR1 SGDLS and CDR2 YYNGEE. The CDR3 is CASSVVGRVSSYNEQFF. In nucleotides, the CDR3 is TGTGCCAGCAGCGTAGTAGGGCGGGTTAGCTCCTACAATGAGCAGTTCTTC.

The rearrangement uses TRBV5-6 and TRBJ2-3; D is perhaps TRBD1 (5 bases). Trimming shortened V by 4 bases and J by 0 bases, and 12 bases separated the two germline ends. This CDR3 has 15 residues. The germline CDR1 and CDR2 sequences are SGHDT and YYEEEE. This CDR3 reads CASSPLGPSTDTQYF. As DNA, the CDR3 is TGTGCCAGCAGCCCCCTGGGGCCTAGCACAGATACGCAGTATTTT.

This rearrangement joins TRBV29-1 to TRBJ2-2; 11 bases are shared with TRBD2. Germline CDR1 reads SQVTM; CDR2 reads ANQGSEA. V was clipped by 7 bases and J by 0 bases; unmatched bases: 1. This CDR3 region has 14 residues. CDR3 DNA: TGCAGCGGGGGACTAGCGGCGAACACCGGGGAGCTGTTTTTT. Translating gives CSGGLAANTGELFF.

The V call is TRBV28, the J call TRBJ2-3; 11 nucleotides agree with TRBD2. The CDR3 extends over 16 amino acids. With 3 bases clipped from V and 8 bases from J, the junction kept 10 bases outside the gene matches. Germline V gene lookup returns CDR1 MDHEN and CDR2 SYDVKM. The CDR3 here is CASSFDSGRAGGTQYF. The CDR3 region has the DNA TGTGCCAGCAGTTTCGATAGCGGGAGGGCCGGGGGTACGCAGTATTTT.

This clone was detected once. The V gene is TRBV2, the J gene TRBJ1-3; possibly TRBD1 for D (6 bases). This CDR3 contains 15 residues. CDR1 and CDR2 from the germline V gene are SNHLY and FYNNEI. Trimming cost V 4 bases and J 1 base, with 11 bases left between them. The CDR3, as DNA: TGTGCCAGCAGTGGGGCACAGGGATCTGGAAACACCATATATTTT. Its translation: CASSGAQGSGNTIYF.

Concerning this clone: The CDR3 carries no conserved terminal phenylalanine or tryptophan, so it likely arises from a read error. No DNA is shown, since the ends of the CDR3 on it are uncertain; the CDR3 is the one TCRdb lists. The rearrangement joins TRBV4-3 to TRBJ1-1. The CDR3 contains 12 residues when both ends are counted. Per the germline V gene, CDR1 is LGHNA and CDR2 is YSLEER. The CDR3 loop is CASSPNHVNGRE.

This clone has just a few counts. The rearrangement uses TRBV16 and TRBJ1-2; D is unresolved. There are 13 residues in the CDR3. Germline V CDR1 and CDR2: KGHSY, FQNENV. Trimming pared 2 bases from V and 2 bases from J, leaving 6 bases between. The chain's CDR3 is CASSQETNYGYTF. Written as DNA, the CDR3 is TGTGCCAGCAGCCAAGAAACAAACTATGGCTACACCTTC.

The chain uses TRBV5-6 and TRBJ2-3; D is undetermined. Germline-derived CDR1 and CDR2 are SGHDT and YYEEEE. The CDR3 covers 13 residues. V lost 4 bases and J 2 bases, leaving 8 bases between the germline ends. The CDR3 loop is CASSREATDTQYF. In DNA form, the CDR3 reads TGTGCCAGCAGCCGCGAAGCCACAGATACGCAGTATTTT.

This rearrangement joins TRBV5-4 to TRBJ1-2; D unclear. This CDR3 has 12 amino acids. V was trimmed by 5 bases and J by 5 bases, leaving 10 bases between them. Germline V gives CDR1 SGHNT, CDR2 YYREEE (reference sequence). This chain's CDR3 is CASSRLAYGYTF. CDR3 coding DNA: TGTGCCAGCAGTCGACTGGCATATGGCTACACCTTC.